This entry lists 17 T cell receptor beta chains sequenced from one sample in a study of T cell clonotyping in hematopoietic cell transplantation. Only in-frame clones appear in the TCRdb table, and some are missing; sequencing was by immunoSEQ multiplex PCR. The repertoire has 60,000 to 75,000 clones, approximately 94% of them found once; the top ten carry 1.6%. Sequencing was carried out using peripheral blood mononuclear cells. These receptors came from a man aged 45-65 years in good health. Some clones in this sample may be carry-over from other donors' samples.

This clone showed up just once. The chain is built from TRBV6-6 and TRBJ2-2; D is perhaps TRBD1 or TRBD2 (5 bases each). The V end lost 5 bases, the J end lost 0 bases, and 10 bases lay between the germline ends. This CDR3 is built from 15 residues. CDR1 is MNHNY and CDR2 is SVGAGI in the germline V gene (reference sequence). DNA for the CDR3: TGTGCCAGCAGTCCCGGGACGACGAACACCGGGGAGCTGTTTTTT. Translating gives CASSPGTTNTGELFF.

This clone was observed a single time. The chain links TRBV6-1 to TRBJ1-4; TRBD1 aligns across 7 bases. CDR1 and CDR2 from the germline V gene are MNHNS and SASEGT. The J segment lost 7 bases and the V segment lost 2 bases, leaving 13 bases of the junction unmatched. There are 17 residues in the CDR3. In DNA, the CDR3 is TGTGCCAGCAGTGAATTCCCTCCAGGGGGTAATGGTGAAAAACTGTTTTTT. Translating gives CASSEFPPGGNGEKLFF.

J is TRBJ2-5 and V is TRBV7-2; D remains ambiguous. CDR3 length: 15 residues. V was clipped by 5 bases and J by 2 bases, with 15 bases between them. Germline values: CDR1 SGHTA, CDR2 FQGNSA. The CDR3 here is CASSQSTGAQETQYF. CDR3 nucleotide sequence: TGTGCCAGCAGCCAATCTACCGGTGCTCAAGAGACCCAGTACTTC.

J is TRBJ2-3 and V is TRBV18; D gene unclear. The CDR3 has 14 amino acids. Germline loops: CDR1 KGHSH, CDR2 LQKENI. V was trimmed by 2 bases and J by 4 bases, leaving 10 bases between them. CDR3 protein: CASSPMGSADTQYF. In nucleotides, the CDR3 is TGTGCCAGCTCACCAATGGGTTCGGCAGATACGCAGTATTTT.

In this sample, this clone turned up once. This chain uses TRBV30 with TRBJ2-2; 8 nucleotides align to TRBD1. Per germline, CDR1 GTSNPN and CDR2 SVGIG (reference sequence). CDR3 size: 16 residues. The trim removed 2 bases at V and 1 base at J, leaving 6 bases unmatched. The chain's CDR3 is CAWSYGQGRNTGELFF. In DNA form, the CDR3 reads TGTGCCTGGAGTTACGGACAGGGACGGAACACCGGGGAGCTGTTTTTT.

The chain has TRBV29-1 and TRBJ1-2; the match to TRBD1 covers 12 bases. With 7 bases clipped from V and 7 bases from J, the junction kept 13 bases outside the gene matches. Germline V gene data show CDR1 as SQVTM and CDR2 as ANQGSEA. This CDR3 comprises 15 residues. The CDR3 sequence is CSGTGTGGVGSGYTF. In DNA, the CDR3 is TGCAGCGGAACCGGGACAGGGGGCGTCGGAAGTGGCTACACCTTC.

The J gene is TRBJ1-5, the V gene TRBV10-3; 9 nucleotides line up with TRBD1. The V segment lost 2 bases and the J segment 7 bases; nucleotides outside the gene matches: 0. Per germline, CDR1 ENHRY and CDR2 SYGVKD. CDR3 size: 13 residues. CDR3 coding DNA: TGTGCCATCAGTGAGGGACAGGGGCAGCCCCAGCATTTT. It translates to CAISEGQGQPQHF.

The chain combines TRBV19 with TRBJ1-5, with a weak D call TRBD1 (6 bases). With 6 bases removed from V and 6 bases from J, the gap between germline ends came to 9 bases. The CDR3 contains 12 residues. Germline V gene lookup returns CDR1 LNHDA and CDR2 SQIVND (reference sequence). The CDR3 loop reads CASRLGGQPQHF. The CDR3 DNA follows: TGTGCCAGTAGACTAGGGGGTCAGCCCCAGCATTTT.

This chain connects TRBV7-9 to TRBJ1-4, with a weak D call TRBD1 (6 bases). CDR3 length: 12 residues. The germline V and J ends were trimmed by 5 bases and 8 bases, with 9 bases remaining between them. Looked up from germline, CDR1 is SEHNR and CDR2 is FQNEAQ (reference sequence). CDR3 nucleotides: TGTGCCAGCAGCCCTCAGGGGGAAAAACTGTTTTTT. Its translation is CASSPQGEKLFF.

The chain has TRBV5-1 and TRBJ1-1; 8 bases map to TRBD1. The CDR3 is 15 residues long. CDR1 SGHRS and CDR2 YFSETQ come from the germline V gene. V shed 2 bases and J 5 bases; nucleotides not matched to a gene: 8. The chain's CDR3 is CASSFYQGASTEAFF. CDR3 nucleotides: TGCGCCAGCAGCTTCTACCAGGGGGCGAGTACTGAAGCTTTCTTT.

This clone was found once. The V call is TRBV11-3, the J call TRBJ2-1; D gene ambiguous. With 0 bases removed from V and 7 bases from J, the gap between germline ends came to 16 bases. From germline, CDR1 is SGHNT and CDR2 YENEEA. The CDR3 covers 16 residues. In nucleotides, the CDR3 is TGTGCCAGCAGCTTAGAATCTCGAGGTTTAAGAAATGAGCAGTTCTTC. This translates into CASSLESRGLRNEQFF.

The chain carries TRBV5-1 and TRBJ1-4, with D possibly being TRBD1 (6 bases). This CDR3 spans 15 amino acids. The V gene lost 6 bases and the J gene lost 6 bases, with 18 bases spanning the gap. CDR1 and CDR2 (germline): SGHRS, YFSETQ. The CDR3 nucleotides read TGCGCCAGCAAGGGGGAGATTCGGGGAGATGAAAAACTGTTTTTT. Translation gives CASKGEIRGDEKLFF.

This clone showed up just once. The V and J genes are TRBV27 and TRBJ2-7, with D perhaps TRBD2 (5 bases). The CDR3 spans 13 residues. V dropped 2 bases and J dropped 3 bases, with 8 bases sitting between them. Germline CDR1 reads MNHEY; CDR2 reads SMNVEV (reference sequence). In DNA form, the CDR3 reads TGTGCCAGCAGTTTAAGAGGGAACTACGAGCAGTACTTC. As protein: CASSLRGNYEQYF.

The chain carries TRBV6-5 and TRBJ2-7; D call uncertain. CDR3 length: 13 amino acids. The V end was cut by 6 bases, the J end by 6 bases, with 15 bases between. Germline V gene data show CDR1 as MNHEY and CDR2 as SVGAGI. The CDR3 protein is CASSRDMAGEQYF. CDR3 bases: TGTGCCAGCAGCCGTGACATGGCTGGCGAGCAGTACTTC.

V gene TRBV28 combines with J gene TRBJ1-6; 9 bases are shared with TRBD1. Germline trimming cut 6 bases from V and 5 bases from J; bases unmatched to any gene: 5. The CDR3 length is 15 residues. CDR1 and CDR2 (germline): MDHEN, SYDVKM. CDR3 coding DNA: TGTGCCAGCAGGAGGGACAGGGTTGATAATTCACCCCTCCACTTT. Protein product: CASRRDRVDNSPLHF.

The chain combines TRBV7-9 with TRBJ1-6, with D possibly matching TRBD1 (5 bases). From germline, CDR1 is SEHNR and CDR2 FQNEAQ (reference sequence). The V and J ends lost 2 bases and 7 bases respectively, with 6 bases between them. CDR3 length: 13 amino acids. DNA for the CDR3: TGTGCCAGCAGCTTACAGGGCAATTCACCCCTCCACTTT. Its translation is CASSLQGNSPLHF. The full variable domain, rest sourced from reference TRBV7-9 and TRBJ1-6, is DTGVSQNPRHKITKRGQNVTFRCDPISEHNRLYWYRQTLGQGPEFLTYFQNEAQLEKSRLLSDRFSAERPKGSFSTLEIQRTEQGDSAMYLCASSLQGNSPLHFGNGTRLTVT.

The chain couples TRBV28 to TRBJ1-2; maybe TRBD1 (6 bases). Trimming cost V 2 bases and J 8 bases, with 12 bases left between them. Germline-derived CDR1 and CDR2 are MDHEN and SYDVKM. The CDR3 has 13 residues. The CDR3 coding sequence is TGTGCCAGCAGTTTAGCGGCAGGGGAGGGCTACACCTTC. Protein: CASSLAAGEGYTF.